This T cell receptor (beta chain) was sequenced in a study of identical twins. General study points: Because invariant MAIT and iNKT cells could be present, zero-insertion analyses could be partly confounded.

TCRdb itself ran the 5' RACE reads through MiXCR, one entry per CDR3 protein. The repertoire holds 500,000 to 650,000 distinct CDR3 sequences, with around 7.4% as singletons. This CDR3 is built from 15 residues. Germline V gene lookup returns CDR1 SGHKS and CDR2 YYEKEE (reference sequence). V gave up 4 bases and J gave up 5 bases, with 15 bases separating them. A few counts support this clonotype. Its specificity is not known. The same specimen was also included in a second study, on yellow fever vaccine responses in identical twins.

The chain recombines TRBV5-5 with TRBJ2-2; possible D gene TRBD2, 5 bases. The sequence derives from a young woman in good health. Sequenced: PBMCs. The CDR3 spells CASSPVLGSTGELFF. DNA for the CDR3: TGTGCCAGCAGCCCGGTACTAGGGTCGACCGGGGAGCTGTTTTTT.